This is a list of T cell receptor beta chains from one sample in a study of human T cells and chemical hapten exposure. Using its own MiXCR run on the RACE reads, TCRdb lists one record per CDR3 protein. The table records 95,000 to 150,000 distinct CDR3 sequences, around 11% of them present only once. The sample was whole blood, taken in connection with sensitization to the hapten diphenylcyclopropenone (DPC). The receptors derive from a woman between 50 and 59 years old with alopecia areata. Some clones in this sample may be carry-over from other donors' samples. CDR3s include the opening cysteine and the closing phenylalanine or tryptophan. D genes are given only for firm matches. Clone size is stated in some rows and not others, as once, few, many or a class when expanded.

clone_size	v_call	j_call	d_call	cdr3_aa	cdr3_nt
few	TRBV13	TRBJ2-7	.	CASSLGNYEQYF	TGTGCCAGCAGCTTAGGCAACTACGAGCAGTACTTC
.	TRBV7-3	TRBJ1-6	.	CASSLRRDNSPLHF	TGTGCCAGCAGCTTACGGAGGGATAATTCACCCCTCCACTTT
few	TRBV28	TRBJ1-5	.	CASSTPLQGFNQPQHF	TGTGCCAGCAGTACCCCCCTACAGGGTTTCAATCAGCCCCAGCATTTT
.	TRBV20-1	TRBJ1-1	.	CSARGYREGSTEAFF	TGCAGTGCTAGAGGATACAGGGAAGGGAGCACTGAAGCTTTCTTT
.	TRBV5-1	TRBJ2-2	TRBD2	CASSLRLAGSGTGELFF	TGCGCCAGCAGCTTGAGACTAGCGGGAAGCGGCACCGGGGAGCTGTTTTTT
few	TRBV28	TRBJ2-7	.	CASSSFTGSYEQYF	TGTGCCAGCAGCTCCTTTACCGGTTCCTACGAGCAGTACTTC
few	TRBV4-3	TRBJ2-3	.	CASSPTRGTDTQYF	TGCGCCAGCAGCCCCACTAGGGGCACAGATACGCAGTATTTT
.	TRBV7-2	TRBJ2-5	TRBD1	CASSQGQGRQETQYF	TGTGCCAGCAGCCAGGGACAGGGGAGACAAGAGACCCAGTACTTC
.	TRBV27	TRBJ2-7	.	CASSFSRSDEQYF	TGTGCCAGCAGTTTCTCACGATCGGACGAGCAGTACTTC
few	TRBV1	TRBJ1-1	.	CTSMGTEAFF	TGCACCAGCATGGGGACTGAAGCTTTCTTT
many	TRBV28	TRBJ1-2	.	CASSLSFGINGYTF	TGTGCCAGCAGTTTATCCTTTGGGATAAATGGCTACACCTTC
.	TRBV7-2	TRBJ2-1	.	CASSRPYNEQFF	TGTGCCAGCAGCCGGCCCTACAATGAGCAGTTCTTC
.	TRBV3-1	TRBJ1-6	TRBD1	CASSLGGATSSYNSPLHF	TGTGCCAGCAGCCTAGGGGGCGCGACAAGCTCCTATAATTCACCCCTCCACTTT
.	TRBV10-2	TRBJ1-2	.	CASSESATAANYGYTF	TGCGCCAGCAGTGAGTCGGCGACTGCAGCTAACTATGGCTACACCTTC
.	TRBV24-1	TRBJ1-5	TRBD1	CATSVGDRNQPQHF	TGTGCCACCAGTGTAGGGGACAGAAATCAGCCCCAGCATTTT
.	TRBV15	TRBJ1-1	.	CATSREIGGAFF	TGTGCCACCAGCAGAGAAATCGGAGGAGCTTTCTTT
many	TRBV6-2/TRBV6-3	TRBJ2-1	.	CASSQGASSYNEQFF	TGTGCCAGCAGTCAGGGAGCTAGCTCCTACAATGAGCAGTTCTTC
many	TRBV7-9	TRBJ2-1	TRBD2	CASSFPTSGGYNEQFF	TGTGCCAGCAGCTTCCCCACTAGCGGGGGGTACAATGAGCAGTTCTTC
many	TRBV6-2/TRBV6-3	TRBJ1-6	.	CASRRQEGNSPLHF	TGTGCCAGCAGGAGACAGGAGGGGAATTCACCCCTCCACTTT
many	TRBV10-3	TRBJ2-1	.	CAIRAGIF	TGTGCCATCAGGGCCGGGATCTTC
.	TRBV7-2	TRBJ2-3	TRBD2	CASSLGGGRGADTQYF	TGTGCCAGCAGCTTAGGGGGCGGGAGAGGCGCAGATACGCAGTATTTT
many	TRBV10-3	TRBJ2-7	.	CAISDPDRNVESSYEQYF	TGTGCCATCAGTGATCCCGACAGGAACGTCGAGAGTTCCTACGAGCAGTACTTC
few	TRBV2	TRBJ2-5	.	CASSALLQPTLEMTQYF	TGTGCCAGCAGCGCCCTTCTCCAACCTACCCTAGAAATGACCCAGTACTTC
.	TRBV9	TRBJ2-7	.	CASSAGLSPYEQYF	TGTGCCAGCAGCGCGGGGCTGTCCCCCTACGAGCAGTACTTC
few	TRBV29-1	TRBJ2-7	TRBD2	CSVEVGSASGSEQYF	TGCAGCGTTGAAGTGGGTTCGGCTAGCGGGAGCGAGCAGTACTTC